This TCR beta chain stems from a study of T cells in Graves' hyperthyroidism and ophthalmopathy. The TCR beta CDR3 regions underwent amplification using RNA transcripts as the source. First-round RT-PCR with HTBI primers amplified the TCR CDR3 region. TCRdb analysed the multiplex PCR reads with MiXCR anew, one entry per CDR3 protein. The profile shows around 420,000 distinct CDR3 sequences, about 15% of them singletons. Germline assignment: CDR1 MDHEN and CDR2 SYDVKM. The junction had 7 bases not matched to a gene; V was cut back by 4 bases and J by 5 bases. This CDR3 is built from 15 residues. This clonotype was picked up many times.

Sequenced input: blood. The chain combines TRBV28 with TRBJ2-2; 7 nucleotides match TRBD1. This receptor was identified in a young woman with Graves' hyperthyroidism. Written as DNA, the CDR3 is TGTGCCAGCAGTTCCATGAGGGGGCGGACCGGGGAGCTGTTTTTT. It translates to CASSSMRGRTGELFF. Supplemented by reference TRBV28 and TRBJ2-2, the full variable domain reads DVKVTQSSRYLVKRTGEKVFLECVQDMDHENMFWYRQDPGLGLRLIYFSYDVKMKEKGDIPEGYSVSREKKERFSLILESASTNQTSMYLCASSSMRGRTGELFFGEGSRLTVL.